A single sample gave rise to the 12 T cell receptor beta chains below, sequenced in a study of blood T cell repertoires in COVID-19. Method: immunoSEQ multiplex PCR; TCRdb's copy keeps in-frame clones and lacks some. Of approximately 250,000 clones in the sample, around 83% were seen once. The sample consisted of peripheral blood. These receptors all stem from a woman between 40 and 50 years old who had recovered from COVID-19.

This chain connects TRBV28 to TRBJ1-2; 9 bases agree with TRBD1. This CDR3 is built from 15 residues. Trimming took 6 bases from V and 2 from J; bases not matched to a gene: 7. Germline V gene lookup returns CDR1 MDHEN and CDR2 SYDVKM. The DNA of the CDR3 is TGTGCCAGCAGCATACAGGGGGCGGTGAACTATGGCTACACCTTC. Protein sequence: CASSIQGAVNYGYTF.

The chain is built from TRBV4-2 and TRBJ2-7; 8 bases map to TRBD2. There are 15 residues in the CDR3. CDR1 is LGHNA and CDR2 is YNFKEQ in the germline V gene. Unmatched junction bases numbered 5, after V lost 3 bases and J lost 1 base. This CDR3 is CASSQGAGASYEQYF. The CDR3 DNA is TGTGCCAGCAGCCAGGGAGCGGGGGCATCCTACGAGCAGTACTTC.

This chain links TRBV2 with TRBJ2-5; D possibly corresponds to TRBD2 (5 bases). Trimming took 0 bases from V and 3 from J, leaving 8 bases between them. The CDR3 has 14 residues. The V gene's germline CDR1 is SNHLY and CDR2 FYNNEI. The CDR3 coding sequence is TGTGCCAGCAGTGAAGCGGAGGCAGAAGAGACCCAGTACTTC. As protein: CASSEAEAEETQYF.

The gene calls are TRBV19 and TRBJ1-2, with a possible D match to TRBD1 (5 bases). Trimming stripped 6 bases from V and 4 bases from J, with 12 bases between. This CDR3 spans 13 amino acids. Germline CDR1 is LNHDA and CDR2 is SQIVND (reference sequence). CDR3 nucleotides: TGTGCCAGTAGCCACGGACAATTCTATGGCTACACCTTC. This gives the protein CASSHGQFYGYTF.

This clone was detected a few times. This chain connects TRBV6-6 to TRBJ2-1; 7 nucleotides agree with TRBD1. The CDR3 has 15 residues. Trimming cost V 0 bases and J 8 bases; bases outside gene matches: 7. Germline lookup yields CDR1 MNHNY and CDR2 SVGAGI (reference sequence). The chain's CDR3 is CASSYSGGESDEQFF. The DNA for the CDR3 is TGTGCCAGCAGTTACTCAGGGGGCGAATCGGATGAGCAGTTCTTC.

A single count supports this clone. The chain employs TRBV5-6 and TRBJ2-7; 12 bases match TRBD2. The CDR3 is 17 residues long. The germline gives CDR1 SGHDT, CDR2 YYEEEE. V was clipped by 3 bases and J by 6 bases; unmatched bases: 13. CDR3 region: CASSSFLAGGLQGEQYF. CDR3 sequence (DNA): TGTGCCAGCAGCTCCTTTCTAGCGGGGGGGCTTCAGGGCGAGCAGTACTTC.

The V gene is TRBV19, the J gene TRBJ2-3; TRBD2 aligns across 10 bases. The CDR3 covers 14 residues. Germline lookup yields CDR1 LNHDA and CDR2 SQIVND (reference sequence). V trimming: 5 bases; J trimming: 5 bases; junction bases outside the gene matches: 4. CDR3 sequence (DNA): TGTGCCAGTAGTTCGAGCGGGGGGGAAGATACGCAGTATTTT. This encodes CASSSSGGEDTQYF.

The rearrangement uses TRBV5-6 and TRBJ2-7; D may be TRBD2 (5 bases). Deletions cut 4 bases from V and 2 bases from J, with 16 bases between. CDR3 length: 15 amino acids. Per germline, CDR1 SGHDT and CDR2 YYEEEE. The CDR3 nucleotides read TGTGCCAGCAGCAGCGAGAGGGATATGACCTACGAGCAGTACTTC. Residues: CASSSERDMTYEQYF.

V gene TRBV7-2 combines with J gene TRBJ1-5; the D is unclear. Germline-derived CDR1 and CDR2 are SGHTA and FQGNSA. The CDR3 totals 15 residues. V was trimmed by 4 bases and J by 11 bases, leaving 21 bases between them. CDR3 in DNA: TGTGCCAGCAGCTACCAAGCGGACTGGTCCTCAGCCCAGCATTTT. Its translation: CASSYQADWSSAQHF.

V and J are TRBV29-1 and TRBJ1-1; no clear D gene. The V gene lost 0 bases and the J gene lost 6 bases, with 14 bases spanning the gap. Germline V CDR1 and CDR2: SQVTM, ANQGSEA. CDR3 length equals 14 residues. Here the CDR3 DNA reads TGCAGCGTTGAAGAAAATGCAGGAAGATCTGAAGCTTTCTTT. This codes for CSVEENAGRSEAFF.

The chain combines TRBV27 with TRBJ2-3; D is perhaps TRBD2 (6 bases). The V end was cut by 6 bases, the J end by 2 bases, with 12 bases between. This CDR3 contains 14 residues. CDR1 and CDR2 from the germline V gene are MNHEY and SMNVEV (reference sequence). CDR3 nucleotide sequence: TGTGCCAGCAGAATCCGGGGGACCACAGATACGCAGTATTTT. Translating gives CASRIRGTTDTQYF.

The rearrangement joins TRBV11-2 to TRBJ1-6, with D tentatively TRBD1 (5 bases). Trimming removed 1 base at V and 9 bases at J, with 13 bases between. There are 15 residues in the CDR3. CDR1 SGHAT and CDR2 FQNNGV come from the germline V gene. Written as DNA, the CDR3 is TGTGCCAGCAGCTTAGGGTTCTATAGGGGTTCACCCCTCCACTTT. Its translation is CASSLGFYRGSPLHF.